The clone carrying this T cell receptor (beta chain) was recorded a few times. The germline gives CDR1 MGHRA, CDR2 YSYEKL. The length of the CDR3 is 16 residues. Between the trimmed V and J ends, which lost 7 bases and 5 bases, there was a span of 23 bases. This entry belongs to a study of blood T cell dynamics during melanoma immunotherapy. For the study at large: Metastatic melanoma patients received first-line pembrolizumab or nivolumab plus ipilimumab.

Every bulk PBMC sample received the same 350 ng of DNA. Sequencing was performed with immunoSEQ multiplex PCR; in TCRdb, only in-frame clones are kept and a portion is missing. The repertoire consists of 8,600 or so clones, with more than 65% occurring once and the leading ten covering less than 1.5%. Time point denoted: pre-treatment baseline. No patient had earlier systemic cancer treatment, concurrent immunosuppressants, or another active cancer. The TCR was taken from a human donor with melanoma. The sequencing used blood, collected from a patient treated with checkpoint blockade. V usage is TRBV4-1 and J usage is TRBJ1-1; D might be TRBD1 (5 bases). CDR3: CASTLTTVAGSTEAFF. The DNA of the CDR3 is TGCGCCAGCACCCTAACGACTGTGGCAGGGTCGACTGAAGCTTTCTTT.